The rows below give T cell receptor beta chains drawn from one sample of a study of blood T cell repertoires in COVID-19. The assay was immunoSEQ multiplex PCR, and TCRdb's table has in-frame clones only and misses some. This table has approximately 200,000 clones, roughly 90% appearing once. The specimen was PBMCs or T cells enriched from blood (not recorded which). Receptor source: a woman in her twenties or thirties who had been exposed to COVID-19. Both conserved end residues are part of each CDR3. Fields, in order: V gene, CDR3 length, clone size, J gene, D gene, CDR3 DNA, CDR3 protein. The D gene is left open where the match is weak. Only some rows state a clone size, as once, few, many or a class for expanded clones.

TRBV19	17	.	TRBJ2-3	TRBD2	TGTGCCAGTAGTACGCTGGGACTAGCGGGGGGTCCGTATACGCAGTATTTT	CASSTLGLAGGPYTQYF
TRBV28	15	.	TRBJ1-5	.	TGTGCCAGCAGTTTATGGCCGGGAAGCAATCAGCCCCAGCATTTT	CASSLWPGSNQPQHF
TRBV18	14	.	TRBJ1-2	.	TGTGCCAGCTCACCCGTGGGGCTTAACTATGGCTACACCTTC	CASSPVGLNYGYTF
TRBV5-1	18	.	TRBJ2-5	TRBD2	TGCGCCAGCAGCTCGGGACCCCTAGGCGGGGGGCGGCGAGAGACCCAGTACTTC	CASSSGPLGGGRRETQYF
TRBV9	14	.	TRBJ1-3	TRBD1	TGTGCCAGCAGCGTGGGACAGGAGGGAAACACCATATATTTT	CASSVGQEGNTIYF
TRBV5-4	16	.	TRBJ2-1	TRBD2	TGTGCCAGCAGCTTGAGACTAGCGGGGGACCACAATGAGCAGTTCTTC	CASSLRLAGDHNEQFF
TRBV3-1/TRBV3-2	14	once	TRBJ1-1	.	TGTGCCAGCAGCCGGGACACATTGAACACTGAAGCTTTCTTT	CASSRDTLNTEAFF
TRBV3-1/TRBV3-2	13	.	TRBJ2-7	.	TGTGCCAGCAGCCAGATTAGCGGTTACGAGCAGTACTTC	CASSQISGYEQYF
TRBV25-1	16	.	TRBJ2-2	.	TGTGCCAGCAGTGGACGGCAGGGCACGAACACCGGGGAGCTGTTTTTT	CASSGRQGTNTGELFF
TRBV19	16	.	TRBJ2-7	.	TGTGCCAGTAGTCCAATCCCGGGACAACCACGATACGAGCAGTACTTC	CASSPIPGQPRYEQYF
TRBV27	15	once	TRBJ1-1	.	TGTGCCAGCAGTTTAATCCCAGGGAAGAACACTGAAGCTTTCTTT	CASSLIPGKNTEAFF
TRBV3-1/TRBV3-2	15	.	TRBJ1-2	.	TGTGCCAGCAGCCATCAGGGACTCCAGATATATGGCTACACCTTC	CASSHQGLQIYGYTF
TRBV18	14	.	TRBJ1-2	.	TGTGCCAGCTCACCACCGAGCCCCGCCCATGGCTACACCTTC	CASSPPSPAHGYTF
TRBV5-6	16	once	TRBJ1-5	.	TGTGCCAGCAGCTTGTCGGGGGGCTATAGCAATCAGCCCCAGCATTTT	CASSLSGGYSNQPQHF
TRBV6-2/TRBV6-3	16	.	TRBJ1-5	TRBD1	TGTGCCAGCAGTTACGGGTACAGGGGTCCCAATCAGCCCCAGCATTTT	CASSYGYRGPNQPQHF
TRBV3-1/TRBV3-2	14	.	TRBJ1-3	.	TGTGCCAGCAGCCAACGGACAGCTGGAAACACCATATATTTT	CASSQRTAGNTIYF
TRBV30	14	.	TRBJ2-1	TRBD2	TGTGCCTGGAGTGCGGTAGCGGGGTACAATGAGCAGTTCTTC	CAWSAVAGYNEQFF
TRBV15	14	.	TRBJ1-5	.	TGTGCCACCAGCAGAGACTGGCCGAATCAGCCCCAGCATTTT	CATSRDWPNQPQHF
TRBV30	11	few	TRBJ2-7	TRBD1	TGTGCCTGGGCGACAGGGGACGAGCAGTACTTC	CAWATGDEQYF
TRBV30	14	.	TRBJ1-4	.	TGTGCCTGGAATCGGCAAGGGGGTAATGAAAAACTGTTTTTT	CAWNRQGGNEKLFF
TRBV12-5	15	.	TRBJ2-7	TRBD1	TGTGCTAGTGGCAACCGGGACAGGGGATCCTACGAGCAGTACTTC	CASGNRDRGSYEQYF
TRBV21-1	17	.	TRBJ2-7	.	TGTGCCAGCAGCTTTCCGGGTACAGGGGCCGTCTCCTACGAGCAGTACTTC	CASSFPGTGAVSYEQYF
TRBV30	13	.	TRBJ2-2	.	TGTGCCTGGAGAAGATCGGGGGCCGGGGAGCTGTTTTTT	CAWRRSGAGELFF
TRBV3-1/TRBV3-2	16	once	TRBJ2-1	TRBD2	TGTGCCAGCAGCCAAGAGAGCCTAGCGGGGGCCAATGAGCAGTTCTTC	CASSQESLAGANEQFF
TRBV9	15	.	TRBJ2-7	TRBD2	TGTGCCAGCAGCTCCGGACTAGCGGGGCCCTACGAGCAGTACTTC	CASSSGLAGPYEQYF
TRBV2	13	.	TRBJ1-5	.	TGTGCCAGCGGAACGGGTAGCAATCAGCCCCAGCATTTT	CASGTGSNQPQHF
TRBV2	14	.	TRBJ1-1	.	TGTGCCAGCAGGTTGGGGGGGCAGAACACTGAAGCTTTCTTT	CASRLGGQNTEAFF
TRBV5-4	15	.	TRBJ2-2	TRBD2	TGTGCCAGCAGCGAAAAGCGGGGGGGCACCGGGGAGCTGTTTTTT	CASSEKRGGTGELFF
TRBV18	15	.	TRBJ1-6	TRBD1	TGTGCCAGCTCACTTCGACAGGGGGATAATTCACCCCTCCACTTT	CASSLRQGDNSPLHF
TRBV18	16	.	TRBJ1-6	TRBD1	TGTGCCAGCTCACCTTCGACAGGGAATTTTAATTCACCCCTCCACTTT	CASSPSTGNFNSPLHF
TRBV9	18	.	TRBJ1-2	.	TGTGCCAGCAGCGTAGGGAGTTTCCCCCCAGCCTCTAACTATGGCTACACCTTC	CASSVGSFPPASNYGYTF
TRBV9	16	.	TRBJ1-6	.	TGTGCCAGCAGCCCCGCGGGGAGCTCCTATAATTCACCCCTCCACTTT	CASSPAGSSYNSPLHF
TRBV11-3	14	.	TRBJ2-2	TRBD1	TGTGCCAGCAGCTTAGACGGGACAGCCGGGGAGCTGTTTTTT	CASSLDGTAGELFF
TRBV3-1/TRBV3-2	17	once	TRBJ2-3	.	TGTGCCAGCAGCCCCCTTCGAGGATCCACTAGCACAGATACGCAGTATTTT	CASSPLRGSTSTDTQYF
TRBV29-1	14	.	TRBJ2-1	.	TGCAGCGCCCGGTCGGGACTTGTGAAGAATGAGCAGTTCTTC	CSARSGLVKNEQFF
TRBV19	16	.	TRBJ1-2	TRBD1	TGTGCCAGTAGCCCGGGACAGGTTGCCTCTAACTATGGCTACACCTTC	CASSPGQVASNYGYTF
TRBV5-6	14	.	TRBJ1-2	.	TGTGCCAGCAGCTTGTGGCAATTATACAATGGCTACACCTTC	CASSLWQLYNGYTF
TRBV19	16	.	TRBJ2-6	.	TGTGCCAGTAGTATAGACCGGACAGCTGGGGCCAACGTCCTGACTTTC	CASSIDRTAGANVLTF
TRBV5-8	14	.	TRBJ2-7	TRBD1	TGTGCCAGCAGCCGGACAGGGGCGGCCTACGAGCAGTACTTC	CASSRTGAAYEQYF
TRBV28	14	once	TRBJ1-4	.	TGTGCCAGCAGTTTGGCGACAGGCTTTGAAAAACTGTTTTTT	CASSLATGFEKLFF
TRBV29-1	13	once	TRBJ1-2	TRBD1	TGCAGCGTTGGAAGGACAGGGAACTATGGCTACACCTTC	CSVGRTGNYGYTF
TRBV9	15	.	TRBJ1-5	TRBD1	TGTGCCAGCAGCGTGGATGACAGGGGTAATCAGCCCCAGCATTTT	CASSVDDRGNQPQHF